These 18 T cell receptor beta chains were all obtained from the same sample, sequenced in a study of shared clonotypes between healthy human individuals (dated by TCRdb to 2018 to 2020). Libraries were prepared through the immunoSEQ multiplex PCR assay. Drawn from immuneACCESS, this table holds only the in-frame rearrangements with V and J called that TCRdb kept. Clones are partly lost; checked studies trace under half to an unresolved V gene and leave the rest unexplained. In this sample the table shows 550,000 to 800,000 clones, 74% of which occur a single time. 1.5% to 2% of the sample is taken by the ten largest. Material: memory CD4+ T cells sorted from blood. The cell subset or site label of this sample denotes: CD45RA-negative fraction. The receptors were sampled from a woman aged 25 to 39 in good health.

J is TRBJ2-2 and V is TRBV5-4; the D is unclear. This CDR3 is 17 amino acids long. Trimming pared 0 bases from V and 2 bases from J, leaving 14 bases between. Per the germline V gene, CDR1 is SGHNT and CDR2 is YYREEE (reference sequence). The CDR3 coding sequence is TGTGCCAGCAGCTTGGGCCTGGGCAGTATAAACACCGGGGAGCTGTTTTTT. Its protein is CASSLGLGSINTGELFF.

The chain has TRBV6-1 and TRBJ2-5; 10 bases align to TRBD1. CDR1 and CDR2 from the germline V gene are MNHNS and SASEGT. V shed 7 bases, J shed 7 bases, and the junction held 9 bases outside the gene matches. The CDR3 consists of 14 residues. The CDR3 is CASKGQGNLGTQYF. DNA for the CDR3: TGTGCCAGCAAGGGACAGGGGAATCTCGGGACCCAGTACTTC.

This clone was seen once. The J gene is TRBJ1-4, the V gene TRBV7-9, with D unresolved. This CDR3 has 12 residues. The V and J ends lost 9 bases and 6 bases respectively, with 11 bases between them. Looked up from germline, CDR1 is SEHNR and CDR2 is FQNEAQ (reference sequence). CDR3 DNA sequence: TGTGCCAGTCAAGGCCCCGATGAAAAACTGTTTTTT. Its protein product is CASQGPDEKLFF.

This chain links TRBV28 with TRBJ1-5; D gene uncertain. This CDR3 comprises 15 residues. Trimming left V 5 bases short and J 3 bases short, with 14 bases between. Germline CDR1 MDHEN, CDR2 SYDVKM. Here the CDR3 DNA reads TGTGCCAGCAGTCTCCTCGGCAGCAACAATCAGCCCCAGCATTTT. Protein sequence: CASSLLGSNNQPQHF.

This chain connects TRBV6-1 to TRBJ1-2; TRBD1 agrees at 7 bases. The length of the CDR3 is 14 residues. The V gene end was trimmed by 2 bases and the J gene end by 10 bases; junction bases not matched to a gene: 10. Germline-derived CDR1 and CDR2 are MNHNS and SASEGT. Written as DNA, the CDR3 is TGTGCCAGCAGTGAAAGGGGACAGCTACCGGCCTACACCTTC. Amino acid sequence: CASSERGQLPAYTF.

This clone was picked up a small number of times. The chain recombines TRBV29-1 with TRBJ1-1, with D perhaps matching TRBD1 (5 bases). There are 12 residues in the CDR3. CDR1 is SQVTM, CDR2 ANQGSEA, per germline. V dropped 2 bases and J dropped 9 bases, with 13 bases sitting between them. The CDR3 here is CSVESGTLQAFF. The DNA for the CDR3 is TGCAGCGTTGAATCAGGGACTTTACAAGCTTTCTTT.

This sequence joins TRBV7-8 and TRBJ1-5; maybe TRBD1 (5 bases). Germline assignment: CDR1 SGHVS and CDR2 FQNEAQ. V gave up 3 bases and J gave up 5 bases, with 11 bases separating them. The CDR3 has 14 amino acids. The CDR3 nucleotides are TGTGCCAGCAGCTTCCAGGGTGAGGATCAGCCCCAGCATTTT. Translating gives CASSFQGEDQPQHF.

This clone was recorded once. The V call is TRBV5-1, the J call TRBJ2-1; D may match TRBD1 or TRBD2 (5 bases each). Deletions cut 4 bases from V and 6 bases from J, with 23 bases between. CDR1 is SGHRS and CDR2 is YFSETQ in the germline V gene. This CDR3 is built from 17 residues. The chain's CDR3 is CASSLALVLGESNEQFF. For the CDR3, the DNA is TGCGCCAGCAGCCTGGCCTTAGTCTTGGGGGAGAGCAATGAGCAGTTCTTC. Variable domain in full (rest from reference TRBV5-1 and TRBJ2-1): KAGVTQTPRYLIKTRGQQVTLSCSPISGHRSVSWYQQTPGQGLQFLFEYFSETQRNKGNFPGRFSGRQFSNSRSEMNVSTLELGDSALYLCASSLALVLGESNEQFFGPGTRLTVL.

This clone was recorded a few times. This sample also contains other DNA sequences that code for the same CDR3. The chain has TRBV11-2 and TRBJ2-7, with 13 bases lining up with TRBD2. Germline CDR1 SGHAT, CDR2 FQNNGV. This CDR3 has 17 residues. The junction had 7 bases not matched to a gene; V was cut back by 4 bases and J by 1 base. As DNA, the CDR3 is TGTGCCAGCAGCTCGGGACTAGCGGGATATTCGTCCTACGAGCAGTACTTC. Translating gives CASSSGLAGYSSYEQYF.

This chain connects TRBV25-1 to TRBJ1-4, with a tentative D call TRBD1 (5 bases). V lost 3 bases and J 6 bases, leaving 14 bases between the germline ends. CDR1 is MGHDK, CDR2 SYGVNS, per germline. This CDR3 region has 15 residues. The CDR3 protein is CASSDTGRLDEKLFF. CDR3 in DNA: TGTGCCAGCAGTGACACGGGACGGCTTGATGAAAAACTGTTTTTT.

The chain employs TRBV18 and TRBJ1-1; D ambiguous. Germline-derived CDR1 and CDR2 are KGHSH and LQKENI. Trimming removed 6 bases at V and 1 base at J, with 15 bases between. The CDR3 has 15 amino acids. In nucleotides, the CDR3 is TGTGCCAGCTCCCCGATCGAATTAACGAACACTGAAGCTTTCTTT. Its translation: CASSPIELTNTEAFF.

The chain employs TRBV19 and TRBJ1-1, with 10 nucleotides matching TRBD1. The CDR3 spans 17 residues. V dropped 5 bases and J dropped 0; count of bases not matched to a gene: 9. From germline, CDR1 is LNHDA and CDR2 SQIVND (reference sequence). The CDR3 DNA reads as TGTGCCAGTAGTCCGAGGACAGGGGGAGCGGTGAACACTGAAGCTTTCTTT. As protein: CASSPRTGGAVNTEAFF.

This sequence joins TRBV7-9 and TRBJ1-1, with no clear D. V was pared by 3 bases and J by 0 bases, with 17 bases between. The V gene's germline CDR1 is SEHNR and CDR2 FQNEAQ (reference sequence). CDR3 length equals 17 residues. CDR3 bases: TGTGCCAGCAGCTTTACGCCTAAGCCGTTCATGAACACTGAAGCTTTCTTT. This translates into CASSFTPKPFMNTEAFF.

The V gene is TRBV4-1, the J gene TRBJ1-5; D unresolved. Trimming pared 5 bases from V and 9 bases from J, leaving 14 bases between. The CDR3 runs to 13 residues. Germline CDR1 MGHRA, CDR2 YSYEKL. CDR3 bases: TGCGCCAGCAGCTTCGACCACCCGGGGCCCCAGCATTTT. Residues: CASSFDHPGPQHF.

The V gene is TRBV28, the J gene TRBJ2-3, with D tentatively TRBD1 (5 bases). This CDR3 is built from 13 residues. Trimming pared 6 bases from V and 4 bases from J, leaving 11 bases between. The germline V gene has CDR1 MDHEN and CDR2 SYDVKM. CDR3 residues: CASRRGRADTQYF. CDR3 DNA sequence: TGTGCCAGCAGACGAGGCAGGGCAGATACGCAGTATTTT.

This chain connects TRBV27 to TRBJ2-7; 7 bases match TRBD2. V shed 6 bases, J shed 0 bases, and the junction held 5 bases outside the gene matches. Germline V gene lookup returns CDR1 MNHEY and CDR2 SMNVEV (reference sequence). This CDR3 region has 14 residues. CDR3 amino acids: CASRPSGYSYEQYF. CDR3 coding DNA: TGTGCCAGCAGGCCTAGCGGTTACTCCTACGAGCAGTACTTC.

The V gene is TRBV7-2, the J gene TRBJ2-5; D unresolved. Gene TRBJ2-7 matches the end of the DNA better, so the J call may be wrong. This CDR3 comprises 16 residues. The germline V gene has CDR1 SGHTA and CDR2 FQGNSA. CDR3 in DNA: TGTGCCAGCAGCTTAAGGTCCAGGCACCTTTCCTACGAGCAGTACTTC. This gives the protein CASSLRSRHLSYEQYF.

This clone was recorded many times. Other DNA sequences from this sample encode an identical CDR3 as well. The rearrangement joins TRBV7-2 to TRBJ1-1; the D gene is possibly TRBD1 (6 bases). This CDR3 is 13 amino acids long. V lost 5 bases to trimming and J lost 3 bases, with 10 bases between them. Germline V lookup: CDR1 SGHTA, CDR2 FQGNSA. The CDR3 here is CASSPQGDTEAFF. The DNA for the CDR3 is TGTGCCAGCAGCCCACAGGGAGACACTGAAGCTTTCTTT. Full variable domain (rest looked up from reference TRBV7-2 and TRBJ1-1): GAGVSQSPSNKVTEKGKDVELRCDPISGHTALYWYRQSLGQGLEFLIYFQGNSAPDKSGLPSDRFSAERTGGSVSTLTIQRTQQEDSAVYLCASSPQGDTEAFFGQGTRLTVV.